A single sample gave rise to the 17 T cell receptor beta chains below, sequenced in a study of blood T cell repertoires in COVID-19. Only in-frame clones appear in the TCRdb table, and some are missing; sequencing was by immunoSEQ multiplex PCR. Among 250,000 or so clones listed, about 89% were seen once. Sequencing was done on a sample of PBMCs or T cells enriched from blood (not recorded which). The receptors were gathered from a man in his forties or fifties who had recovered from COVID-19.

The DNA for the CDR3 is TGTGCCAGCAGTTTATTTATCCAGTCTCCTAACTATGGCTACACCTTC. Protein: CASSLFIQSPNYGYTF. J is TRBJ1-2 and V is TRBV28; D is ambiguous. The germline CDR1 and CDR2 sequences are MDHEN and SYDVKM. CDR3 length equals 16 residues. Trimming removed 1 base from V and 0 bases from J, with 12 bases in between.

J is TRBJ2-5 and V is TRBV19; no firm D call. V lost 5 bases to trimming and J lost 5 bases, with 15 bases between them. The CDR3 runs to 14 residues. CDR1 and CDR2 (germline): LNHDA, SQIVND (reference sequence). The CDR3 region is CASSFLPLSETQYF. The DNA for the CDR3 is TGTGCCAGTAGTTTCCTTCCCCTTTCCGAGACCCAGTACTTC.

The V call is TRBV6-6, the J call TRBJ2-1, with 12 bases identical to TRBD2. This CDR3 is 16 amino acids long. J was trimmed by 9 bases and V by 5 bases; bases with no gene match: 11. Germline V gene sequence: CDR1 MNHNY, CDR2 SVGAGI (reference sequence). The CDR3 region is CASSTDPSGRAGEQFF. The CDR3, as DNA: TGTGCCAGCAGTACCGACCCTAGCGGGAGGGCCGGTGAGCAGTTCTTC.

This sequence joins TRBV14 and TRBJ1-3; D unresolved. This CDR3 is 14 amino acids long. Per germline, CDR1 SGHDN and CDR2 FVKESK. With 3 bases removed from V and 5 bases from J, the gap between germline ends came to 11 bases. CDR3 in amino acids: CASSQGYIRNTIYF. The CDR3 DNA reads TGTGCCAGCAGCCAGGGCTATATTAGAAACACCATATATTTT.

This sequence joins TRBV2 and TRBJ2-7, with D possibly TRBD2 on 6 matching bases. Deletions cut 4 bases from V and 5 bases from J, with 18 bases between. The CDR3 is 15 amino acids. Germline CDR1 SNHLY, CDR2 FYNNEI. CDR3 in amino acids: CASSVNGGTVNEQYF. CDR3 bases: TGTGCCAGCAGTGTTAACGGGGGTACGGTCAACGAGCAGTACTTC.

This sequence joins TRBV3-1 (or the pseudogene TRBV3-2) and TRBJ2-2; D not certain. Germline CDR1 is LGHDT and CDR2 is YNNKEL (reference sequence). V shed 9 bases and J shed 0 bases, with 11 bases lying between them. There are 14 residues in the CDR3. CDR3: CASTRDPNTGELFF. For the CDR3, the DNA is TGTGCCAGTACGAGAGATCCGAACACCGGGGAGCTGTTTTTT.

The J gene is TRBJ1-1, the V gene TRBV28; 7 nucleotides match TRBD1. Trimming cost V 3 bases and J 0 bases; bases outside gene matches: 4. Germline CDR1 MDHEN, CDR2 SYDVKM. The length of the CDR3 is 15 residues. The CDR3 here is CASSFAGTVNTEAFF. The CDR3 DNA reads TGTGCCAGCAGTTTTGCCGGGACAGTGAACACTGAAGCTTTCTTT.

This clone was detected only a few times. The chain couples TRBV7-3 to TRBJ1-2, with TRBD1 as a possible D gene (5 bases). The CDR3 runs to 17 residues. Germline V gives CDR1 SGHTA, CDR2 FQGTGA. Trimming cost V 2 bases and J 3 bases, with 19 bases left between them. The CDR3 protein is CASSLDPDRAYHYGYTF. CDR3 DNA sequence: TGTGCCAGCAGCTTAGACCCAGACAGAGCCTACCACTATGGCTACACCTTC.

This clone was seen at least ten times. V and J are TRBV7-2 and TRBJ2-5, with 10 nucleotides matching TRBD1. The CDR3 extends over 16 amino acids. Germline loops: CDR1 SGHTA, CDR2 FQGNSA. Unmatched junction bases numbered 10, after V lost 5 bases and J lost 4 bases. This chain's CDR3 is CASSGMGQGIGETQYF. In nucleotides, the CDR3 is TGTGCCAGCAGCGGGATGGGACAGGGGATAGGAGAGACCCAGTACTTC.

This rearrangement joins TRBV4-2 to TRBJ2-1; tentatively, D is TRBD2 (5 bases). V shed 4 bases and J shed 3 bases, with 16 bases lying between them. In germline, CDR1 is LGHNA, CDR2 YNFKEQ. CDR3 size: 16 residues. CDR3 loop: CASSRRGGANYNEQFF. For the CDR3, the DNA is TGTGCCAGCAGCCGCAGAGGAGGAGCCAACTACAATGAGCAGTTCTTC.

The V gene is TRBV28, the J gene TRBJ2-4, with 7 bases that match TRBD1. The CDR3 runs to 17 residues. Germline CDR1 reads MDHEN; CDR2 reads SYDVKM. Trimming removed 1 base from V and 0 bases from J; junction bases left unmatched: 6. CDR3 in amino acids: CASSLFEGQLAKNIQYF. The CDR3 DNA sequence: TGTGCCAGCAGTTTATTTGAGGGACAGCTAGCCAAAAACATTCAGTACTTC. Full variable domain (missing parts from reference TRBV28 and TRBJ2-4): DVKVTQSSRYLVKRTGEKVFLECVQDMDHENMFWYRQDPGLGLRLIYFSYDVKMKEKGDIPEGYSVSREKKERFSLILESASTNQTSMYLCASSLFEGQLAKNIQYFGAGTRLSVL.

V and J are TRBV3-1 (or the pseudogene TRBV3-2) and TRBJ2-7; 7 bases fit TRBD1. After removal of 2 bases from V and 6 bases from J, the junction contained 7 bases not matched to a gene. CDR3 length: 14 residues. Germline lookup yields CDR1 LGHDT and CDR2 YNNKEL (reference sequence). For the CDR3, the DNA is TGTGCCAGCAGCCAATCAGACAGGGTACGCGAGCAGTACTTC. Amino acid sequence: CASSQSDRVREQYF.

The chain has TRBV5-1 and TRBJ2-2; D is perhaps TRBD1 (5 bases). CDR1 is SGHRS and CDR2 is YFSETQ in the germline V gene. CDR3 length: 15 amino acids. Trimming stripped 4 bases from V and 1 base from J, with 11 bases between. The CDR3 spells CASSRQSLNTGELFF. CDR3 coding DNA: TGCGCCAGCAGCCGACAGAGCCTGAACACCGGGGAGCTGTTTTTT.

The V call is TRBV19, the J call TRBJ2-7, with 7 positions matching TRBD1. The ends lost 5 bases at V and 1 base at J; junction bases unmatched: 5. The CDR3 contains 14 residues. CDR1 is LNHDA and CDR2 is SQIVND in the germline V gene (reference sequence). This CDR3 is CASSSTTGSYEQYF. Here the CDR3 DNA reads TGTGCCAGTAGTTCCACGACAGGGTCCTACGAGCAGTACTTC.

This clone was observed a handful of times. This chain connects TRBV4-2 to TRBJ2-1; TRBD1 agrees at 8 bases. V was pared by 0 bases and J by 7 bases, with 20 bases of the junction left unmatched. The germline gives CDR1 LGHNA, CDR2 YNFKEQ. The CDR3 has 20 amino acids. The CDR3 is CASSQELVKRTGSFINEQFF. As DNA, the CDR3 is TGTGCCAGCAGCCAAGAATTGGTTAAAAGGACAGGGTCCTTCATAAATGAGCAGTTCTTC.

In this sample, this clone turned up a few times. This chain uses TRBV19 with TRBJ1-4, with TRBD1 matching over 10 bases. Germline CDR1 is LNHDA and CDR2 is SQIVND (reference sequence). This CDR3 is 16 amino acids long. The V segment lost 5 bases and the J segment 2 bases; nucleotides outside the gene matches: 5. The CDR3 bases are TGTGCCAGTAGTCGACAGGGGGCGACGACTAATGAAAAACTGTTTTTT. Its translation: CASSRQGATTNEKLFF.

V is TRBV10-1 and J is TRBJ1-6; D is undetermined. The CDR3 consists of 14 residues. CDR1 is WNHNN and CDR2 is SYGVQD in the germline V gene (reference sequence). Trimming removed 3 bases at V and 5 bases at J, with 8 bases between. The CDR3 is CASSDLADNSPLHF. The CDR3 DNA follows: TGCGCCAGCAGTGACCTGGCTGATAATTCACCCCTCCACTTT.